The rows below give T cell receptor beta chains drawn from one sample of a study of cytomegalovirus exposure and HLA in healthy donors. Libraries were prepared by immunoSEQ multiplex PCR; TCRdb keeps only in-frame clonotypes and omits some of them. The sample includes 95,000 to 100,000 clones, approximately 85% of them seen just once. Sequenced sample: PBMCs. These receptors were obtained from a man aged 25-45 years in good health and CMV-seronegative. Both conserved end residues are part of each CDR3. D genes are given only for firm matches. Clone size is stated in some rows and not others, as once, few, many or a class when expanded.

v_call: TRBV5-1
d_call: TRBD2
clone_size: -
cdr3_length: 16
j_call: TRBJ2-1
cdr3_aa: CASSHRWSGGYNEQFF
cdr3_nt: TGCGCCAGCAGCCACCGGTGGAGCGGGGGTTACAATGAGCAGTTCTTC

v_call: TRBV29-1
d_call: TRBD1
clone_size: -
cdr3_length: 14
j_call: TRBJ2-2
cdr3_aa: CSPMDRANTGELFF
cdr3_nt: TGCAGCCCCATGGACAGGGCGAACACCGGGGAGCTGTTTTTT

v_call: TRBV28
d_call: TRBD2
clone_size: once
cdr3_length: 14
j_call: TRBJ2-7
cdr3_aa: CASSLQRGNYEQYF
cdr3_nt: TGTGCCAGCAGTCTCCAGCGGGGTAATTACGAGCAGTACTTC

v_call: TRBV7-9
d_call: -
clone_size: once
cdr3_length: 14
j_call: TRBJ1-1
cdr3_aa: CASSLEARGTEAFF
cdr3_nt: TGTGCCAGCAGCTTAGAGGCCAGGGGCACTGAAGCTTTCTTT

v_call: TRBV5-6
d_call: -
clone_size: -
cdr3_length: 17
j_call: TRBJ1-5
cdr3_aa: CASSFFRTVASNQPQHF
cdr3_nt: TGTGCCAGCAGCTTCTTTCGGACTGTGGCAAGCAATCAGCCCCAGCATTTT

v_call: TRBV10-3
d_call: TRBD1
clone_size: -
cdr3_length: 14
j_call: TRBJ2-7
cdr3_aa: CAISDRGRSYEQYF
cdr3_nt: TGTGCCATCTCTGACAGGGGGCGCTCCTACGAGCAGTACTTC

v_call: TRBV7-9
d_call: TRBD1
clone_size: -
cdr3_length: 14
j_call: TRBJ2-7
cdr3_aa: CASSAGTGLRWQYF
cdr3_nt: TGTGCCAGCAGCGCCGGGACAGGGCTCCGTTGGCAGTACTTC

v_call: TRBV7-9
d_call: TRBD2
clone_size: few
cdr3_length: 15
j_call: TRBJ2-3
cdr3_aa: CASSLLAGGTDTQYF
cdr3_nt: TGTGCCAGCAGCTTACTAGCGGGAGGCACAGATACGCAGTATTTT

v_call: TRBV7-9
d_call: -
clone_size: -
cdr3_length: 12
j_call: TRBJ2-1
cdr3_aa: CASSDSNNEQFF
cdr3_nt: TGTGCCAGCAGCGACAGTAACAATGAGCAGTTCTTC

v_call: TRBV21-1
d_call: -
clone_size: -
cdr3_length: 16
j_call: TRBJ2-1
cdr3_aa: CASSKRDRGPYNEQFF
cdr3_nt: TGTGCCAGCAGCAAAAGGGACAGGGGTCCCTACAATGAGCAGTTCTTC

v_call: TRBV7-9
d_call: TRBD2
clone_size: -
cdr3_length: 16
j_call: TRBJ2-7
cdr3_aa: CASSPPPSGSSYEQYF
cdr3_nt: TGTGCCAGCAGCCCCCCACCTAGCGGGAGTAGCTACGAGCAGTACTTC

v_call: TRBV15
d_call: -
clone_size: -
cdr3_length: 17
j_call: TRBJ2-4
cdr3_aa: CATSSTGRGLAKNIQYF
cdr3_nt: TGTGCCACCAGCAGCACGGGCAGGGGATTAGCCAAAAACATTCAGTACTTC

v_call: TRBV2
d_call: -
clone_size: few
cdr3_length: 13
j_call: TRBJ2-1
cdr3_aa: CASRIDRSNEQFF
cdr3_nt: TGTGCCAGCCGAATCGACAGGAGCAATGAGCAGTTCTTC

v_call: TRBV19
d_call: -
clone_size: -
cdr3_length: 15
j_call: TRBJ1-5
cdr3_aa: CASRSMFNSNQPQHF
cdr3_nt: TGTGCCAGTAGAAGCATGTTCAATAGCAATCAGCCCCAGCATTTT

v_call: TRBV2
d_call: -
clone_size: -
cdr3_length: 14
j_call: TRBJ1-5
cdr3_aa: CASSGGLSNQPQHF
cdr3_nt: TGTGCCAGCAGTGGCGGTCTTAGCAATCAGCCCCAGCATTTT

v_call: TRBV6-1
d_call: -
clone_size: once
cdr3_length: 13
j_call: TRBJ1-1
cdr3_aa: CATIRGLNTEAFF
cdr3_nt: TGTGCCACCATCAGGGGTCTGAACACTGAAGCTTTCTTT

v_call: TRBV30
d_call: -
clone_size: -
cdr3_length: 13
j_call: TRBJ2-7
cdr3_aa: CAWSGGFEYEQYF
cdr3_nt: TGTGCCTGGAGTGGTGGTTTCGAGTACGAGCAGTACTTC

v_call: TRBV6-5
d_call: TRBD2
clone_size: -
cdr3_length: 16
j_call: TRBJ2-1
cdr3_aa: CASSYGTSGRYNEQFF
cdr3_nt: TGTGCCAGCAGTTACGGGACTAGCGGGAGGTACAATGAGCAGTTCTTC

v_call: TRBV6-5
d_call: TRBD1
clone_size: -
cdr3_length: 13
j_call: TRBJ2-7
cdr3_aa: CASRQTGSYEQYF
cdr3_nt: TGTGCCAGCAGACAGACAGGGTCCTACGAGCAGTACTTC

v_call: TRBV4-1
d_call: TRBD2
clone_size: -
cdr3_length: 15
j_call: TRBJ2-3
cdr3_aa: CASSVAGGRTDTQYF
cdr3_nt: TGCGCCAGCAGCGTAGCGGGGGGGCGAACAGATACGCAGTATTTT

v_call: TRBV7-9
d_call: TRBD1
clone_size: -
cdr3_length: 15
j_call: TRBJ2-7
cdr3_aa: CASSADRDRGYEQYF
cdr3_nt: TGTGCCAGCAGCGCCGATCGGGACAGGGGCTACGAGCAGTACTTC

v_call: TRBV19
d_call: -
clone_size: -
cdr3_length: 15
j_call: TRBJ2-6
cdr3_aa: CASKTDNSGANVLTF
cdr3_nt: TGTGCCAGTAAAACCGACAACTCTGGGGCCAACGTCCTGACTTTC

v_call: TRBV10-3
d_call: -
clone_size: -
cdr3_length: 15
j_call: TRBJ2-2
cdr3_aa: CAISENGIPTGELFF
cdr3_nt: TGTGCCATCAGTGAGAACGGGATCCCCACCGGGGAGCTGTTTTTT

v_call: TRBV28
d_call: -
clone_size: -
cdr3_length: 14
j_call: TRBJ2-7
cdr3_aa: CASASPGTFYEQYF
cdr3_nt: TGTGCCAGCGCCTCACCTGGCACCTTCTACGAGCAGTACTTC